The rows below give T cell receptor beta chains drawn from one sample of a study of blood T cell repertoires in COVID-19. Libraries were prepared by immunoSEQ multiplex PCR; TCRdb keeps only in-frame clonotypes and omits some of them. The sample holds some 100,000 clones, roughly 80% seen once. Sequencing used peripheral blood. All receptors derive from a woman in her sixties or seventies with acute or convalescent COVID-19. The CDR3 runs from the conserved cysteine through the conserved F or W. D genes are given only for firm matches. Only some rows state a clone size, as once, few, many or a class for expanded clones.

TRBV28,TRBJ1-2,NA,TRBD1,CASSFRDSRGYTF,TGTGCCAGCAGTTTCCGGGACAGCCGGGGCTACACCTTC
TRBV6-5,TRBJ1-1,NA,NA,CASAKVRVNTEAFF,TGTGCCAGCGCAAAAGTAAGAGTGAACACTGAAGCTTTCTTT
TRBV3-1/TRBV3-2,TRBJ1-2,few,TRBD1,CASRTGGGSYTF,TGTGCCAGCAGGACAGGGGGAGGCTCCTACACCTTC
TRBV7-3,TRBJ2-2,NA,NA,CASSLRSKRYAGELFF,TGTGCCAGCAGCCTCAGGAGTAAGCGGTACGCCGGGGAGCTGTTTTTT
TRBV6-2/TRBV6-3,TRBJ2-5,NA,TRBD1,CASSGQGEETQYF,TGTGCCAGCAGTGGGCAGGGGGAAGAGACCCAGTACTTC
TRBV4-1,TRBJ2-2,few,TRBD2,CASSPQRGQSGELFF,TGCGCCAGCAGCCCGCAGCGGGGCCAGAGCGGGGAGCTGTTTTTT
TRBV24-1,TRBJ2-5,NA,TRBD2,CATSAGGPGTQYF,TGTGCCACCAGTGCGGGAGGGCCCGGGACCCAGTACTTC
TRBV5-4,TRBJ1-5,NA,NA,CASSLDRDQPQHF,TGTGCCAGCAGCTTGGACAGGGATCAGCCCCAGCATTTT
TRBV28,TRBJ1-3,NA,NA,CASSLEGRISGNTIYF,TGTGCCAGCAGTTTAGAGGGGAGGATTTCTGGAAACACCATATATTTT
TRBV28,TRBJ2-1,NA,NA,CASSYWTEGQFF,TGTGCCAGCAGTTACTGGACGGAGGGGCAGTTCTTC
TRBV5-1,TRBJ1-4,NA,TRBD1,CASSPGTDPNEKLFF,TGCGCCAGCAGCCCCGGGACAGACCCTAATGAAAAACTGTTTTTT
TRBV6-5,TRBJ2-1,NA,TRBD2,CASSPQGLVAGWQFF,TGTGCCAGCAGTCCCCAGGGCTTAGTAGCGGGATGGCAGTTCTTC
TRBV28,TRBJ2-1,NA,TRBD2,CASDPASGRYNEQFF,TGTGCCAGCGATCCCGCGAGCGGGAGGTACAATGAGCAGTTCTTC
TRBV7-2,TRBJ2-7,NA,NA,CASSGVAGYEQYF,TGTGCCAGCAGCGGTGTAGCCGGCTACGAGCAGTACTTC
TRBV19,TRBJ1-2,NA,TRBD1,CASNLRGANYGYTF,TGTGCCAGTAACCTCAGGGGGGCTAACTATGGCTACACCTTC
TRBV3-1/TRBV3-2,TRBJ2-7,NA,TRBD2,CASSYGLASEQYF,TGTGCCAGCAGCTACGGACTAGCTAGCGAGCAGTACTTC
TRBV18,TRBJ2-1,NA,TRBD1,CASLTDRGYNEQFF,TGTGCCAGCTTAACTGACAGGGGCTACAATGAGCAGTTCTTC
TRBV28,TRBJ1-5,NA,TRBD1,CASRTGTGQPQHF,TGTGCCAGCAGGACAGGGACCGGGCAGCCCCAGCATTTT
TRBV28,TRBJ1-4,once,TRBD1,CASSLTGQGGEKLFF,TGTGCCAGCAGTTTAACCGGGCAGGGGGGTGAAAAACTGTTTTTT
TRBV6-1,TRBJ2-7,NA,NA,CASSDTGDEQYF,TGTGCCAGCAGTGACACGGGGGACGAGCAGTACTTC
TRBV21-1,TRBJ2-3,NA,NA,CASSPRRTYKTQYF,TGTGCCAGCAGCCCAAGAAGGACTTATAAGACGCAGTATTTT
TRBV18,TRBJ2-1,NA,NA,CASSPSIGLSANEQFF,TGTGCCAGCTCACCCTCAATCGGACTATCGGCGAATGAGCAGTTCTTC
TRBV11-3,TRBJ2-2,NA,TRBD2,CASSLLAGQTGELFF,TGTGCCAGCAGCCTACTAGCGGGTCAAACCGGGGAGCTGTTTTTT
TRBV7-3,TRBJ2-1,NA,TRBD2,CASSSISGGTVEQFF,TGTGCCAGCAGCTCAATAAGCGGGGGGACGGTTGAGCAGTTCTTC
TRBV28,TRBJ2-3,NA,NA,CASSQPTGPTDTQYF,TGTGCCAGCAGTCAACCAACAGGACCCACAGATACGCAGTATTTT
TRBV10-3,TRBJ2-3,NA,TRBD2,CAIKLAGRDTQYF,TGTGCCATCAAGCTAGCGGGACGAGATACGCAGTATTTT
TRBV27,TRBJ2-1,NA,NA,CASSLSSRLEGDNEQFF,TGTGCCAGCAGTTTATCGAGCCGACTAGAGGGCGACAATGAGCAGTTCTTC
TRBV4-3,TRBJ2-7,once,NA,CASSQDRSGNGYEQYF,TGCGCCAGCAGCCAAGATCGGTCCGGGAACGGCTACGAGCAGTACTTC
TRBV19,TRBJ2-1,NA,TRBD2,CASRAGLAGGRAYNEQFF,TGTGCCAGTAGGGCCGGACTAGCGGGGGGGCGCGCCTACAATGAGCAGTTCTTC
TRBV25-1,TRBJ2-3,NA,TRBD2,CASSEFTAGATDTQYF,TGTGCCAGCAGTGAATTCACGGCGGGAGCCACAGATACGCAGTATTTT
TRBV10-3,TRBJ1-4,NA,TRBD1,CAIREGQQGEKLFF,TGTGCCATCAGGGAGGGACAGCAAGGTGAAAAACTGTTTTTT
TRBV29-1,TRBJ1-5,NA,TRBD1,CSVRTGTGNNQPQHF,TGCAGCGTAAGAACCGGGACAGGGAACAATCAGCCCCAGCATTTT
TRBV5-1,TRBJ1-6,NA,NA,CASSLVGAANSPLHF,TGCGCCAGCAGCTTGGTAGGAGCAGCCAATTCACCCCTCCACTTT
TRBV24-1,TRBJ2-3,NA,NA,CATSDPTGEDTQYF,TGTGCCACCAGTGACCCCACCGGGGAAGATACGCAGTATTTT
TRBV29-1,TRBJ2-1,NA,NA,CSVEGRMGQFF,TGCAGCGTTGAGGGGAGAATGGGGCAGTTCTTC
TRBV28,TRBJ1-5,once,NA,CASSSSRPQHF,TGTGCCAGCAGTTCTAGTCGGCCCCAGCATTTT
TRBV6-5,TRBJ1-6,once,NA,CASSYGTANNSPLHF,TGTGCCAGCAGTTACGGTACAGCTAATAATTCACCCCTCCACTTT
TRBV6-5,TRBJ1-3,NA,NA,CASRPPQGTIYF,TGTGCCAGCAGGCCCCCCCAGGGGACCATATATTTT
TRBV5-1,TRBJ2-7,NA,NA,CASSWGDRSSYEQYF,TGCGCCAGCAGCTGGGGGGACCGGAGCTCCTACGAGCAGTACTTC
TRBV18,TRBJ1-5,NA,NA,CASSPGVGRGEDSNQPQHF,TGTGCCAGCTCACCAGGGGTAGGGAGAGGAGAGGATAGCAATCAGCCCCAGCATTTT
TRBV7-8,TRBJ2-3,NA,NA,CASSFLADTQYF,TGTGCCAGCAGCTTCTTAGCAGATACGCAGTATTTT
TRBV28,TRBJ2-7,NA,TRBD1,CASSQTGANSYEQYF,TGTGCCAGCAGTCAGACAGGGGCCAACTCCTACGAGCAGTACTTC
TRBV7-9,TRBJ1-2,NA,NA,CATDTSYGYTF,TGTGCCACCGACACTAGCTACGGCTACACCTTC
TRBV20-1,TRBJ2-1,NA,NA,CSASRLGPYNEQFF,TGCAGTGCTAGTCGCCTAGGCCCGTACAATGAGCAGTTCTTC
TRBV6-6,TRBJ1-5,NA,NA,CASSSPGEGNQPQHF,TGTGCCAGCAGTTCCCCGGGGGAGGGCAATCAGCCCCAGCATTTT
TRBV30,TRBJ2-7,NA,NA,CAWSVQGSYEQYF,TGTGCCTGGAGTGTGCAGGGGAGCTACGAGCAGTACTTC
TRBV6-5,TRBJ2-7,NA,TRBD1,CASSRTGGSYEQYF,TGTGCCAGCAGTCGGACAGGGGGCTCCTACGAGCAGTACTTC
TRBV19,TRBJ1-1,once,NA,CASNNLDRNTEAFF,TGTGCCAGTAACAATTTGGACAGGAACACTGAAGCTTTCTTT